This is a list of T cell receptor beta chains from one sample in a study of T cells after yellow fever vaccination. TCRdb used MiXCR to reprocess the 5' RACE reads, holding one entry per CDR3 protein. Counted here are approximately 70,000 distinct CDR3 sequences, about 7% occurring once; the ten biggest clones make up around a third. This material consisted of CD8+ T cells sorted from PBMCs, taken roughly seven weeks after the first yellow fever vaccination. The source is a young man who received the YFV17D yellow fever vaccine. The CDR3 runs from the conserved cysteine through the conserved F or W. D genes are given only for firm matches. For some rows the clone size is stated as once, few or many, or as a class when expanded; others skip it.

clone_size j_call d_call v_call cdr3_aa cdr3_nt
many TRBJ2-3 TRBD2 TRBV27 CASSLSIVAGGPDTQYF TGTGCCAGCAGTTTATCGATAGTAGCGGGGGGGCCAGATACGCAGTATTTT
many TRBJ2-1 TRBD2 TRBV10-3 CATGLAPEQFF TGTGCCACAGGACTAGCACCTGAGCAGTTCTTC
many TRBJ2-7 NA TRBV5-1 CASSPDRIYEQYF TGCGCCAGCAGCCCCGATCGAATCTACGAGCAGTACTTC
many TRBJ2-2 TRBD1 TRBV5-8 CASSSGDRGAGELFF TGTGCCAGCAGTTCTGGGGACAGGGGCGCCGGGGAGCTGTTTTTT
many TRBJ2-3 TRBD2 TRBV11-1 CASSPGTSGGRATDTQYF TGTGCCAGCAGCCCGGGGACTAGCGGGGGAAGAGCCACAGATACGCAGTATTTT
many TRBJ2-2 NA TRBV29-1 CSVVAFDTGELFF TGCAGCGTTGTTGCTTTCGACACCGGGGAGCTGTTTTTT
NA TRBJ1-1 TRBD1 TRBV5-1 CASSAGTANTEAFF TGCGCCAGCAGCGCGGGGACAGCGAACACTGAAGCTTTCTTT
many TRBJ2-5 NA TRBV7-8 CASSSASLNAQYF TGTGCCAGCAGCTCAGCCTCCCTGAATGCCCAGTACTTC
many TRBJ2-2 NA TRBV29-1 CSVVTNTGELFF TGCAGCGTCGTGACTAACACCGGGGAGCTGTTTTTT
many TRBJ2-1 TRBD2 TRBV4-2 CASSQEGGSLGEQFF TGTGCCAGCAGCCAAGAGGGGGGGAGTCTGGGGGAGCAGTTCTTC
NA TRBJ1-2 NA TRBV5-4 CASSLATTIYYGYTF TGTGCCAGCAGCTTGGCCACGACCATATACTATGGCTACACCTTC
NA TRBJ1-5 NA TRBV27 CASSPKQGNQPQHF TGTGCCAGCAGTCCAAAGCAGGGGAATCAGCCCCAGCATTTT
many TRBJ2-1 NA TRBV27 CASSHLPQGNEQFF TGTGCCAGCAGTCACTTACCACAGGGCAATGAGCAGTTCTTC
many TRBJ2-7 NA TRBV6-4 CASSDPHEQYF TGTGCCAGCAGTGACCCCCACGAGCAGTACTTC
few TRBJ2-1 TRBD2 TRBV20-1 CSPEGLAGGYNEQFF TGCAGTCCTGAAGGACTAGCGGGGGGGTACAATGAGCAGTTCTTC
NA TRBJ2-3 TRBD2 TRBV7-3 CASSSAGGGTDTQYF TGTGCCAGCAGCTCAGCGGGGGGCGGCACAGATACGCAGTATTTT
few TRBJ1-2 TRBD1 TRBV6-1 CASSVGTGGHYGYTF TGTGCCAGCAGTGTGGGGACAGGGGGCCACTATGGCTACACCTTC
NA TRBJ1-1 NA TRBV6-1 CASSPGGADTEAFF TGTGCCAGCAGCCCGGGGGGGGCGGACACTGAAGCTTTCTTT
few TRBJ2-2 NA TRBV4-3 CASSHRGAFPTGELFF TGCGCCAGCAGCCACCGGGGGGCGTTCCCCACCGGGGAGCTGTTTTTT
many TRBJ2-2 TRBD1 TRBV25-1 CASSGTGDTGELFF TGTGCCAGCAGTGGGACAGGGGACACCGGGGAGCTGTTTTTT
NA TRBJ1-1 TRBD1 TRBV10-3 CAIRGHRGLMNTEAFF TGTGCCATCAGGGGACACAGGGGGCTCATGAACACTGAAGCTTTCTTT
few TRBJ2-7 TRBD2 TRBV27 CASSETLSGGLYEQYF TGTGCCAGCAGTGAAACCCTCAGCGGGGGACTCTACGAGCAGTACTTC
many TRBJ2-1 NA TRBV20-1 CSARNITRRNEQFF TGCAGTGCTAGAAACATCACGAGGAGGAATGAGCAGTTCTTC
few TRBJ1-1 NA TRBV25-1 CASRVNTEAFF TGTGCCAGCAGGGTGAACACTGAAGCTTTCTTT
NA TRBJ1-6 NA TRBV12-3/TRBV12-4 CASRGDGLLNSPLHF TGTGCCAGCAGGGGGGACGGACTTCTCAACTCACCCCTCCACTTT
NA TRBJ2-3 NA TRBV7-3 CASSLSGALTDTQYF TGTGCCAGCAGCTTAAGCGGGGCCTTGACAGATACGCAGTATTTT
many TRBJ2-3 TRBD2 TRBV7-6 CASSRAGPGRNTQYF TGTGCCAGCAGCCGAGCGGGACCAGGGAGAAATACGCAGTATTTT
NA TRBJ1-5 NA TRBV4-1 CASSQVQKPSNQPQHF TGCGCCAGCAGCCAAGTTCAGAAACCTAGCAATCAGCCCCAGCATTTT
many TRBJ1-5 NA TRBV4-1 CASSQGALPSNQPQHF TGCGCCAGCAGCCAAGGGGCACTCCCTAGCAATCAGCCCCAGCATTTT
medium-sized TRBJ2-2 NA TRBV6-4 CASSEANTGELFF TGTGCCAGCAGTGAGGCGAACACCGGGGAGCTGTTTTTT
few TRBJ2-3 TRBD2 TRBV3-1 CASSQSSGDTDTQYF TGTGCCAGCAGCCAATCTAGCGGGGACACAGATACGCAGTATTTT
many TRBJ2-1 TRBD2 TRBV9 CASSVESLAPTYNEQFF TGTGCCAGCAGCGTAGAATCACTAGCGCCAACCTACAATGAGCAGTTCTTC
few TRBJ2-5 NA TRBV9 CASNSHGETQYF TGTGCCAGCAACAGCCACGGGGAGACCCAGTACTTC
many TRBJ2-7 TRBD2 TRBV6-5 CASSHSGGVSYEQYF TGTGCCAGCAGCCACTCCGGGGGGGTCTCCTACGAGCAGTACTTC
many TRBJ1-1 NA TRBV15 CATSRDAVNEWDTEAFF TGTGCCACCAGCAGAGATGCAGTGAACGAGTGGGACACTGAAGCTTTCTTT
NA TRBJ1-1 NA TRBV6-1 CASVSQRIMNTEAFF TGTGCCAGCGTGTCACAGAGAATTATGAACACTGAAGCTTTCTTT
many TRBJ2-7 NA TRBV19 CASSPASNYEQYF TGTGCCAGTAGTCCTGCCAGCAACTACGAGCAGTACTTC
many TRBJ1-1 NA TRBV7-9 CASSLVGRRYTEAFF TGTGCCAGCAGCTTAGTTGGCAGGAGATACACTGAAGCTTTCTTT
many TRBJ2-7 NA TRBV19 CASSIVWGPTYEQYF TGTGCCAGTAGTATAGTTTGGGGGCCAACCTACGAGCAGTACTTC
NA TRBJ2-3 NA TRBV4-2 CASSPGLRGGTDTQYF TGTGCCAGCAGCCCCGGGCTCCGAGGGGGCACAGATACGCAGTATTTT
NA TRBJ2-2 NA TRBV19 CASSLGGPTGELFF TGTGCCAGTAGTCTGGGGGGCCCAACCGGGGAGCTGTTTTTT
many TRBJ2-6 TRBD1 TRBV18 CASSPRDRDRGANVLTF TGTGCCAGCTCACCACGGGACAGGGATCGCGGGGCCAACGTCCTGACTTTC
few TRBJ1-4 TRBD1 TRBV7-3 CASSQGVTNEKLFF TGTGCCAGCAGCCAGGGGGTCACTAATGAAAAACTGTTTTTT
many TRBJ1-2 NA TRBV2 CASSETGGYGYTF TGTGCCAGCAGTGAAACCGGCGGCTATGGCTACACCTTC
many TRBJ2-2 NA TRBV7-9 CASSLEPTNTGELFF TGTGCCAGCAGCTTAGAACCTACGAACACCGGGGAGCTGTTTTTT
NA TRBJ2-6 NA TRBV7-2 CASSFSSGANVLTF TGTGCCAGCAGCTTCTCCTCTGGGGCCAACGTCCTGACTTTC
NA TRBJ2-3 NA TRBV6-4 CASSEDPTAGSTDTQYF TGTGCCAGCAGTGAGGACCCCACGGCCGGAAGCACAGATACGCAGTATTTT
many TRBJ2-4 NA TRBV21-1 CASSTKIRDIQYF TGTGCCAGCAGCACTAAAATTCGGGACATTCAGTACTTC
many TRBJ2-5 TRBD1 TRBV7-6 CASSVEGTGGVETQYF TGTGCCAGCAGCGTGGAGGGCACAGGGGGAGTAGAGACCCAGTACTTC
many TRBJ2-1 NA TRBV11-2 CASSSPPGFRGSPNEQFF TGTGCCAGCAGCTCCCCGCCCGGGTTCAGAGGGTCCCCCAATGAGCAGTTCTTC
many TRBJ2-5 TRBD1 TRBV5-1 CASSYRTGEGETQYF TGCGCCAGCAGCTACAGGACAGGGGAAGGCGAGACCCAGTACTTC
few TRBJ2-2 TRBD2 TRBV9 CASSVGGSGELFF TGTGCCAGCAGCGTGGGAGGGTCCGGGGAGCTGTTTTTT
many TRBJ1-6 NA TRBV7-2 CASSFYGNSPLHF TGTGCCAGCAGCTTTTATGGGAATTCACCCCTCCACTTT
few TRBJ2-5 NA TRBV7-3 CASSHGDSETQYF TGTGCCAGCAGCCACGGAGACTCGGAGACCCAGTACTTC
many TRBJ1-1 TRBD1 TRBV6-2/TRBV6-3 CASSYLTGGTEAFF TGTGCCAGCAGTTACCTGACAGGGGGCACTGAAGCTTTCTTT
NA TRBJ2-7 NA TRBV11-2 CASSLGYRNEQYF TGTGCCAGCAGCTTAGGCTACAGAAACGAGCAGTACTTC